This T cell receptor (beta chain) appears in the sequencing data of a study of T cell repertoires in cytomegalovirus infection. Study as a whole: HLA-C-restricted CMV epitopes, recently identified, and well-studied HLA-B-restricted ones were used by the study. Public TCR beta signatures indicated both CMV infection and matching HLA type.

Notes on the study in general: The study identified carriers of CMV plus the relevant HLA from cumulative public TCR beta family frequency. Dominating the ex vivo response were TCR beta clonotypes that were CMV-specific and HLA-C-restricted.

Worth noting for this clonotype: What it binds is not known.

One entry per CDR3 protein results from TCRdb running MiXCR on the reads. The sample has hundreds of thousands of distinct CDR3 sequences; roughly 36% are singletons. Germline V gene data show CDR1 as SGHTA and CDR2 as FQGNSA. The CDR3 runs 13 residues. Trimming stripped 2 bases from V and 4 bases from J, with 9 bases between. The V gene is TRBV7-2, the J gene TRBJ2-7, with D possibly TRBD1 on 6 matching bases. This receptor was identified in a human donor in good health (CMV status not recorded). Some clones in this sample may be carry-over from other donors' samples. The sequences come from cultured PBMCs, collected from culture after CMV antigen stimulation. The CDR3 DNA reads as TGTGCCAGCAGCTTATATCAGGGGTACGAGCAGTACTTC. This sequence encodes CASSLYQGYEQYF.